A selection of T cell receptor beta chains follows, all from one sample in a study of blood T cell repertoires in COVID-19. Only in-frame clones appear in the TCRdb table, and some are missing; sequencing was by immunoSEQ multiplex PCR. This sample has hundreds of thousands of clones, with around 82% found just once. Sequencing input: PBMCs or T cells enriched from blood (not recorded which). The receptor source for this set is a man aged 25-45 years with acute COVID-19. Both conserved end residues are part of each CDR3. The order of the fields is J gene, D gene, clone size, CDR3 length, V gene, CDR3 protein. The D gene is left open where the match is weak. A row's size may be missing; if present it is once, few, many or a size class.

>TRBJ2-7|NA|NA|15|TRBV7-9
CASSLAGPRFSEQYF
>TRBJ2-7|TRBD1|NA|16|TRBV10-3
CAISESGTGGQREQYF
>TRBJ2-7|NA|NA|11|TRBV6-1
CASSRSYEQYF
>TRBJ1-1|TRBD1|NA|15|TRBV5-5
CASSLDSDRGTEAFF
>TRBJ2-5|NA|NA|13|TRBV7-3
CASSSQGSETQYF
>TRBJ2-5|TRBD1|NA|14|TRBV6-6
CASSFDRGLETQYF
>TRBJ2-1|TRBD2|NA|17|TRBV4-1
CASSQVHLTSGGNEQFF
>TRBJ2-1|TRBD1|NA|15|TRBV5-4
CASSLAGTGMNEQFF
>TRBJ1-4|NA|NA|16|TRBV11-3
CATQRPTTTTNEKLFF
>TRBJ1-2|NA|NA|16|TRBV30
CAWSVQGALQNYGYTF
>TRBJ1-2|NA|NA|14|TRBV10-1
CASSASAGGYGYTF
>TRBJ1-1|NA|NA|14|TRBV6-5
CASRALGVRYGAFF
>TRBJ2-3|TRBD1|NA|16|TRBV28
CASSSLGQGDKNTQYF
>TRBJ1-2|NA|NA|13|TRBV2
CASSSTGRGGYTF
>TRBJ1-5|TRBD1|NA|15|TRBV30
CAWRVGTGDRQPQHF
>TRBJ1-2|NA|NA|13|TRBV29-1
CSVGGGNPRGYTF
>TRBJ1-3|NA|NA|13|TRBV2
CASNPGSGNTIYF
>TRBJ2-1|TRBD2|NA|15|TRBV18
CASSPTSGGRVEQFF
>TRBJ1-1|NA|NA|13|TRBV18
CASSPRGSTEAFF
>TRBJ2-3|NA|NA|12|TRBV12-3/TRBV12-4
CASSPRTNTQYF
>TRBJ2-3|TRBD2|once|16|TRBV5-1
CASSSYSGGAVNTQYF
>TRBJ1-6|TRBD1|NA|16|TRBV7-6
CASSLAPGTVNSPLHF
>TRBJ1-2|TRBD1|few|12|TRBV28
CASSRTGEGYTF
>TRBJ1-5|TRBD1|NA|15|TRBV5-5
CASSILQGINQPQHF
>TRBJ2-2|NA|NA|16|TRBV5-1
CASSSYTRSDTGELFF
>TRBJ1-1|TRBD1|NA|14|TRBV10-2
CASSLDRGQTEAFF
>TRBJ1-2|TRBD1|NA|11|TRBV28
CASWNYRGHTF
>TRBJ2-3|TRBD2|NA|13|TRBV28
CASKRGARDTQYF
>TRBJ1-1|NA|NA|15|TRBV6-1
CASSETRVWDLGAFF
>TRBJ1-2|TRBD1|NA|15|TRBV5-1
CASSPTGGGVDGYTF
>TRBJ1-4|TRBD1|NA|17|TRBV5-1
CASSQDRPTATNEKLFF
>TRBJ1-2|NA|NA|13|TRBV29-1
CSVGDTAGYGYTF
>TRBJ1-5|NA|NA|14|TRBV30
CAWSVPGGGQPQHF
>TRBJ2-7|NA|NA|14|TRBV5-1
CASSLDSGTYEQYF
>TRBJ1-2|NA|NA|12|TRBV28
CASSSQTAGYTF
>TRBJ1-5|TRBD1|many|17|TRBV18
CASSPTAGTGVNQPQHF
>TRBJ2-1|TRBD1|NA|16|TRBV18
CASSINRDRGYNEQFF
>TRBJ2-3|TRBD2|few|15|TRBV2
CASSRSGGSANTQYF
>TRBJ1-2|NA|NA|11|TRBV29-1
CSAANLDGYTF
>TRBJ1-1|NA|few|15|TRBV5-1
CASSTRGRTNTEAFF
>TRBJ1-1|NA|NA|11|TRBV29-1
CSVDEGAEAFF
>TRBJ2-5|NA|NA|12|TRBV11-2
CASSPGFKTQYF
>TRBJ2-1|NA|NA|13|TRBV24-1
CATSRQGSDEQFF